This TCR beta chain comes out of a study of spatial heterogeneity in lung cancer. The overall study: Where available, sequencing covered follow-up PBMC samples, taken at a median of approximately 23 months after resection.

Germline-derived CDR1 and CDR2 are DFQATT and SNEGSKA (reference sequence). The CDR3 has 12 amino acids. V dropped 1 base and J dropped 8 bases, with 11 bases sitting between them. This clonotype was detected many times. The time point: blood at routine non-recurrence follow-up after resection. The authors sequenced whole RNA from tumor, nontumor lung or frozen PBMC without sorting. TCRdb re-called the 5' RACE reads with MiXCR, one entry per CDR3 protein. The sample contains around 120,000 distinct CDR3 sequences, 9.5% to 15% of which appear only once. The sequencing here drew on PBMCs, taken at follow-up. This receptor was taken from a male donor with early-stage non-small cell lung cancer. The chain combines TRBV20-1 with TRBJ1-2; maybe TRBD1 (6 bases). The CDR3 protein is CSARAPGEGYTF. CDR3 DNA sequence: TGCAGTGCTAGAGCCCCAGGGGAGGGCTACACCTTC.